The 26 T cell receptor beta chains reported below all come from one sample, sequenced in a study of immune evolution from preneoplasia to lung adenocarcinoma. The table came from immunoSEQ multiplex PCR; TCRdb's copy has only in-frame clones and leaves some out. The sample carries about 21,000 clones, around 75% recorded once. Sequenced input: FFPE invasive lung adenocarcinoma tissue. Every receptor here comes from a person between 60 and 69 years old with lung adenocarcinoma.

The V call is TRBV5-1, the J call TRBJ2-1; 8 nucleotides agree with TRBD2. Losses at the gene ends were 1 base for V and 4 bases for J; bases not matched to a gene: 4. The germline gives CDR1 SGHRS, CDR2 YFSETQ. The CDR3 is 15 residues long. In nucleotides, the CDR3 is TGCGCCAGCAGCTTGTCCAGCGGGGGTTACAATGAGCAGTTCTTC. Translating gives CASSLSSGGYNEQFF. Based on the CDR3 plus reference TRBV5-1 and TRBJ2-1, the full variable domain is KAGVTQTPRYLIKTRGQQVTLSCSPISGHRSVSWYQQTPGQGLQFLFEYFSETQRNKGNFPGRFSGRQFSNSRSEMNVSTLELGDSALYLCASSLSSGGYNEQFFGPGTRLTVL.

This clone has a handful of counts. V and J are TRBV6-5 and TRBJ1-5; D unclear. CDR3 length: 16 amino acids. Germline V lookup: CDR1 MNHEY, CDR2 SVGAGI. Trimming took 2 bases from V and 2 from J, leaving 13 bases between them. CDR3 sequence (DNA): TGTGCCAGCAGTTACGCCGGTCCCCAAGGCAATCAGCCCCAGCATTTT. Protein: CASSYAGPQGNQPQHF.

This clone has just one count. The chain has TRBV13 and TRBJ1-1, with 9 bases identical to TRBD1. The V gene's germline CDR1 is PRHDT and CDR2 FYEKMQ (reference sequence). The trim removed 3 bases at V and 1 base at J, leaving 0 bases unmatched. This CDR3 has 14 amino acids. CDR3 in DNA: TGTGCCAGCAGCTTGGGACAGGGGAACACTGAAGCTTTCTTT. This gives the protein CASSLGQGNTEAFF.

By frequency in the sample, this clone is medium-sized. The genes are TRBV9 and TRBJ2-7; TRBD2 is a possible D gene (7 bases). This CDR3 comprises 15 residues. Trimming took off 3 bases at V and 3 bases at J, with 16 bases between the two ends. Germline values: CDR1 SGDLS, CDR2 YYNGEE. CDR3: CASSGNIRGGYEQYF. CDR3 bases: TGTGCCAGCAGCGGCAACATTAGGGGGGGCTACGAGCAGTACTTC. The full variable domain, in which reference TRBV9 and TRBJ2-7 provide the parts outside the CDR3, is DSGVTQTPKHLITATGQRVTLRCSPRSGDLSVYWYQQSLDQGLQFLIQYYNGEERAKGNILERFSAQQFPDLHSELNLSSLELGDSALYFCASSGNIRGGYEQYFGPGTRLTVT.

The rearrangement joins TRBV28 to TRBJ2-5; D is undetermined. This CDR3 region has 11 residues. Looked up from germline, CDR1 is MDHEN and CDR2 is SYDVKM. V lost 6 bases and J lost 7, with 9 bases in between. The CDR3 sequence: CASRQWGTQYF. The CDR3 DNA is TGTGCCAGCAGACAATGGGGGACCCAGTACTTC.

The chain combines TRBV30 with TRBJ2-1, with 10 bases aligning to TRBD1. J lost 9 bases, V lost 8 bases, and 13 bases had no gene match. Germline loops: CDR1 GTSNPN, CDR2 SVGIG (reference sequence). This CDR3 is built from 14 residues. The DNA of the CDR3 is TGTGCCCACGACCGGGACAGGGGCCGCTCTGAGCAGTTCTTC. This translates into CAHDRDRGRSEQFF.

This sequence joins TRBV19 and TRBJ2-1; 8 positions match TRBD1. There are 13 residues in the CDR3. Per germline, CDR1 LNHDA and CDR2 SQIVND (reference sequence). Trimming at V came to 9 bases and at J to 5 bases, leaving 6 bases not matched to a gene. CDR3 protein: CASNRDRNNEQFF. The CDR3 region has the DNA TGTGCCAGCAACCGGGACAGGAACAATGAGCAGTTCTTC.

V and J are TRBV2 and TRBJ1-5; 8 positions agree with TRBD1. CDR3 length: 16 amino acids. Losses at the gene ends were 1 base for V and 7 bases for J; bases not matched to a gene: 9. Per the germline V gene, CDR1 is SNHLY and CDR2 is FYNNEI. CDR3 DNA sequence: TGTGCCAGCAGTGAAGGGGCAGGGGGCACTGGGCAGCCCCAGCATTTT. Translation gives CASSEGAGGTGQPQHF.

The chain joins TRBV9 to TRBJ1-4; 9 nucleotides agree with TRBD1. J lost 8 bases, V lost 2 bases, and 7 bases had no gene match. Per germline, CDR1 SGDLS and CDR2 YYNGEE. This CDR3 spans 15 amino acids. This CDR3 is CASSVGQGREEKLFF. CDR3 in DNA: TGTGCCAGCAGCGTCGGACAGGGGAGGGAGGAAAAACTGTTTTTT.

V and J are TRBV19 and TRBJ1-1; the D is unclear. CDR3 size: 15 residues. Between the trimmed V and J ends, which lost 2 bases and 4 bases, there was a span of 14 bases. Germline V gene data show CDR1 as LNHDA and CDR2 as SQIVND (reference sequence). The chain's CDR3 is CASSILQGLGTEAFF. CDR3 sequence (DNA): TGTGCCAGTAGTATACTACAAGGCCTGGGCACTGAAGCTTTCTTT.

This clone was observed a few times. The chain uses TRBV5-1 and TRBJ1-1; D is unresolved. V lost 2 bases and J lost 6, with 14 bases in between. This CDR3 has 14 residues. Germline V gives CDR1 SGHRS, CDR2 YFSETQ. The DNA for the CDR3 is TGCGCCAGCAGCTTCGTCGAGAGGAGTCCTGAAGCTTTCTTT. It encodes CASSFVERSPEAFF.

The chain is built from TRBV2 and TRBJ2-2; D unresolved. Germline loops: CDR1 SNHLY, CDR2 FYNNEI. Trimming left V 6 bases short and J 0 bases short, with 5 bases between. The length of the CDR3 is 13 residues. The CDR3 loop reads CASRLTNTGELFF. Here the CDR3 DNA reads TGTGCCAGCAGGTTAACGAACACCGGGGAGCTGTTTTTT.

CDR3 DNA: TGTGCCAGCAGCACAGGGGACCCTCAATTAGGAAAACTGTTTTTT. Protein sequence: CASSTGDPQLGKLFF. The chain links TRBV11-2 to TRBJ1-4, with 7 nucleotides matching TRBD1. V lost 5 bases and J lost 10; bases outside the gene matches: 13. Looked up from germline, CDR1 is SGHAT and CDR2 is FQNNGV. CDR3 length equals 15 residues.

V and J are TRBV7-2 and TRBJ1-3; possibly TRBD1 for D (6 bases). Deletions cut 4 bases from V and 4 bases from J, with 11 bases between. CDR1 is SGHTA and CDR2 is FQGNSA in the germline V gene. The CDR3 runs 14 residues. CDR3 in amino acids: CASSSQTGGNTIYF. The CDR3 DNA follows: TGTGCCAGCAGCTCACAAACAGGGGGAAACACCATATATTTT.

The V call is TRBV5-8, the J call TRBJ1-5; 7 nucleotides line up with TRBD1. After removal of 4 bases from V and 11 bases from J, the junction contained 15 bases not matched to a gene. The germline V gene encodes CDR1 SGHTS and CDR2 YDEGEE. The CDR3 is made up of 15 amino acids. As DNA, the CDR3 is TGTGCCAGCAGCGACCCAGGGGGAGGGTCGGAATCCCAGCATTTT. It codes for CASSDPGGGSESQHF.

The chain combines TRBV7-9 with TRBJ2-1; no clear D gene. The germline V gene encodes CDR1 SEHNR and CDR2 FQNEAQ (reference sequence). The V end was cut by 0 bases, the J end by 7 bases, with 7 bases between. The CDR3 contains 13 residues. CDR3 bases: TGTGCCAGCAGCTTAGCGCGGTCAAATGAGCAGTTCTTC. Amino acids: CASSLARSNEQFF.

This clone was seen more than once but under ten times. The rearrangement joins TRBV30 to TRBJ2-7; 9 bases match TRBD2. V dropped 3 bases and J dropped 3; count of bases not matched to a gene: 0. Germline V gives CDR1 GTSNPN, CDR2 SVGIG (reference sequence). The CDR3 loop spans 12 amino acids. CDR3 amino acids: CAWRTSGYEQYF. The CDR3, as DNA: TGTGCCTGGAGGACTAGCGGCTACGAGCAGTACTTC.

The V gene is TRBV28, the J gene TRBJ2-2, with a possible D match to TRBD1 (5 bases). The ends were cut back, 5 bases at V and 2 bases at J, with 12 bases in the middle. The CDR3 spans 15 residues. Germline CDR1 and CDR2: MDHEN and SYDVKM. The CDR3 loop reads CASSGLDTNTGELFF. CDR3 sequence (DNA): TGTGCCAGCAGTGGGCTGGACACCAACACCGGGGAGCTGTTTTTT.

V and J are TRBV2 and TRBJ2-1, with 15 bases aligning to TRBD2. Germline assignment: CDR1 SNHLY and CDR2 FYNNEI. V was clipped by 6 bases and J by 3 bases; unmatched bases: 6. The CDR3 runs to 17 residues. The CDR3, as DNA: TGTGCCAGCAGGGGGACTAGCGGGAGGCCTCGCTACAATGAGCAGTTCTTC. This sequence encodes CASRGTSGRPRYNEQFF. Drawing the rest from reference TRBV2 and TRBJ2-1, the complete variable domain is EPEVTQTPSHQVTQMGQEVILRCVPISNHLYFYWYRQILGQKVEFLVSFYNNEISEKSEIFDDQFSVERPDGSNFTLKIRSTKLEDSAMYFCASRGTSGRPRYNEQFFGPGTRLTVL.

This clone was found once. The genes are TRBV6-5 and TRBJ2-2; tentatively, D is TRBD1 (5 bases). Germline values: CDR1 MNHEY, CDR2 SVGAGI. This CDR3 is 14 amino acids long. Trimming pared 2 bases from V and 5 bases from J, leaving 9 bases between. The CDR3, as DNA: TGTGCCAGCAGTTACCCTCAGGGAACCGGGGAGCTGTTTTTT. Translated, it gives CASSYPQGTGELFF.

The CDR3 nucleotides are TGTGCCAGCAGTTTAAGGGGGCCAGATACGCAGTATTTT. This gives the protein CASSLRGPDTQYF. V and J are TRBV28 and TRBJ2-3; 7 bases match TRBD1. This CDR3 spans 13 amino acids. J gave up 4 bases and V 2 bases, and 0 bases lay outside the gene matches. The germline gives CDR1 MDHEN, CDR2 SYDVKM.

The gene calls are TRBV7-9 and TRBJ1-3; no definite D call. The germline gives CDR1 SEHNR, CDR2 FQNEAQ (reference sequence). Trimming removed 5 bases from V and 2 bases from J, with 10 bases in between. The CDR3 length is 14 residues. The CDR3 protein is CASSLGRAGNTIYF. In nucleotides, the CDR3 is TGTGCCAGCAGCCTAGGGAGAGCTGGAAACACCATATATTTT.

This clone has more than one count but fewer than ten. The V gene is TRBV15, the J gene TRBJ2-1; 12 bases align to TRBD2. The CDR3 consists of 15 residues. Germline CDR1 is LNHNV and CDR2 is YYDKDF (reference sequence). After removal of 7 bases from V and 6 bases from J, the junction contained 7 bases not matched to a gene. The CDR3 DNA follows: TGTGCCACCAAAAGTGGACTAGCGGGGACCAATGAGCAGTTCTTC. Amino acid sequence: CATKSGLAGTNEQFF.

This clone is a singleton in its sample. Other DNA sequences in this specimen translate into the identical CDR3. The V call is TRBV2, the J call TRBJ1-1; a possible D gene is TRBD1 (5 bases). The V end was cut by 4 bases, the J end by 2 bases, with 8 bases between. The germline gives CDR1 SNHLY, CDR2 FYNNEI. The CDR3 extends over 13 amino acids. The CDR3 here is CASSADSNTEAFF. The CDR3, as DNA: TGTGCCAGCAGTGCCGACAGTAACACTGAAGCTTTCTTT.

This sequence joins TRBV7-6 and TRBJ2-1; 12 nucleotides align to TRBD2. This CDR3 spans 16 amino acids. The germline V gene encodes CDR1 SGHVS and CDR2 FNYEAQ. The V gene end was trimmed by 2 bases and the J gene end by 13 bases; junction bases not matched to a gene: 12. The CDR3 coding sequence is TGTGCCAGCAGCTTAAAGGCTAGCGGGAGGGGCCTATTTCAGTTCTTC. It translates to CASSLKASGRGLFQFF.

V and J are TRBV5-1 and TRBJ2-1, with 16 positions matching TRBD2. Germline V lookup: CDR1 SGHRS, CDR2 YFSETQ. The J segment lost 8 bases and the V segment lost 4 bases, leaving 12 bases of the junction unmatched. CDR3 length equals 18 residues. CDR3 in amino acids: CASSLSVPGLAGGDEQFF. The CDR3, as DNA: TGCGCCAGCAGCCTGAGCGTCCCGGGACTAGCGGGAGGGGATGAGCAGTTCTTC.